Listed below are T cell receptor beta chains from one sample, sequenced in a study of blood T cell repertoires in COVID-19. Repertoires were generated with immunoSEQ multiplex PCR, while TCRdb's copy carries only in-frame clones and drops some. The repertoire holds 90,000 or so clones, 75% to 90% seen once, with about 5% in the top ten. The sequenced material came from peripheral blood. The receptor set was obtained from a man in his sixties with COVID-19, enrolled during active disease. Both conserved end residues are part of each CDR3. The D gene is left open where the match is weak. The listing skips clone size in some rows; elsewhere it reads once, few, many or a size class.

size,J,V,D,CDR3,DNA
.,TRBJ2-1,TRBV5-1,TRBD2,CASSLSGTDNEQFF,TGCGCCAGCAGCTTGAGCGGGACGGACAATGAGCAGTTCTTC
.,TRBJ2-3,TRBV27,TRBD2,CASSRGTSVLTDTQYF,TGTGCCAGCAGTCGAGGGACTAGCGTGCTCACAGATACGCAGTATTTT
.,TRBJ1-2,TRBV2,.,CAFSPGTNYGYTF,TGTGCCTTCTCCCCCGGGACAAACTATGGCTACACCTTC
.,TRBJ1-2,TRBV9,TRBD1,CASSVDGTGDGYTF,TGTGCCAGCAGCGTAGACGGGACAGGGGATGGCTACACCTTC
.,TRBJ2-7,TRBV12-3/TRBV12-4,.,CASSLLRVHEQYF,TGTGCCAGCAGTTTACTCAGGGTCCACGAGCAGTACTTC
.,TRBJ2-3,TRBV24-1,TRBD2,CATSDRAGGIGTQYF,TGTGCCACCAGTGATAGGGCGGGAGGAATCGGCACGCAGTATTTT
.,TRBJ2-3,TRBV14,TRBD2,CASSHKTSLAIPDTQYF,TGTGCCAGCAGCCACAAGACTAGCTTAGCGATACCAGATACGCAGTATTTT
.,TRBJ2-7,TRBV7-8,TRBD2,CASSRHLTSGPYEQYF,TGTGCCAGCAGCAGACACCTGACTAGCGGTCCCTACGAGCAGTACTTC
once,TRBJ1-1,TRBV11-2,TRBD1,CASSFPGQGGLTEAFF,TGTGCCAGCAGCTTCCCGGGACAGGGCGGATTAACTGAAGCTTTCTTT
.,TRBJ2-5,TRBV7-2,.,CASGNRAQETQYF,TGTGCCAGTGGGAACAGGGCCCAAGAGACCCAGTACTTC
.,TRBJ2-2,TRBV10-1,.,CASSRGTRGELFF,TGCGCCAGCAGCCGCGGGACGCGTGGGGAGCTGTTTTTT
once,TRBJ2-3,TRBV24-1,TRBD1,CATSDPDRGFTDTQYF,TGTGCCACCAGTGACCCCGACAGGGGGTTCACAGATACGCAGTATTTT
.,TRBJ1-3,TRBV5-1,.,CASSLSSGNTIYF,TGCGCCAGCAGCCTGAGCTCTGGAAACACCATATATTTT
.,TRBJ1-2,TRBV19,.,CASSITDGYTF,TGTGCCAGTAGTATAACGGATGGCTACACCTTC
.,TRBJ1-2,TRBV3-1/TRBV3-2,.,CASSQGRDNYGYTF,TGTGCCAGCAGCCAAGGTCGGGATAACTATGGCTACACCTTC
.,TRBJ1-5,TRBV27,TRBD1,CASSLSTGVDQPQHF,TGTGCCAGCAGTTTATCCACAGGGGTGGATCAGCCCCAGCATTTT
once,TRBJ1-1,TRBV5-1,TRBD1,CASSFGTVNTEAFF,TGCGCCAGCAGCTTCGGGACAGTGAACACTGAAGCTTTCTTT
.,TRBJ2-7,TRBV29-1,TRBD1,CSVSGTVSYEQYF,TGCAGCGTTTCTGGGACAGTATCCTACGAGCAGTACTTC
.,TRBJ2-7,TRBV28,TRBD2,CASTSGTNYEQYF,TGTGCCAGCACTTCCGGGACTAACTACGAGCAGTACTTC
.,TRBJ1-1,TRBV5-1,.,CASSLAAQGSVTEAFF,TGCGCCAGCAGCTTGGCAGCCCAGGGTTCGGTCACTGAAGCTTTCTTT
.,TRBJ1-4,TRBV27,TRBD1,CASSFDREGSLFF,TGTGCCAGCAGTTTCGACAGGGAAGGTTCACTGTTTTTT
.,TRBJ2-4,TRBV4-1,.,CASSRVGGGELAKNIQYF,TGCGCCAGCAGCCGAGTAGGGGGAGGGGAACTAGCCAAAAACATTCAGTACTTC
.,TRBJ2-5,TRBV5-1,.,CATGLTGQETQYF,TGCGCCACCGGCCTGACAGGACAAGAGACCCAGTACTTC
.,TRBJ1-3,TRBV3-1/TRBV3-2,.,CASSQDSVFGNTIYF,TGTGCCAGCAGCCAAGATTCAGTATTCGGAAACACCATATATTTT
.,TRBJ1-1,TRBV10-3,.,CAIRRPRDTHEAFF,TGTGCCATCAGGAGGCCTCGGGACACCCATGAAGCTTTCTTT
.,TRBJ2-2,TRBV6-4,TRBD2,CASSEKGGPTGELFF,TGTGCCAGCAGTGAGAAGGGAGGGCCCACCGGGGAGCTGTTTTTT
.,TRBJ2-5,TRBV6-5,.,CATLSPVETQYF,TGTGCCACCTTGAGTCCCGTGGAGACCCAGTACTTC
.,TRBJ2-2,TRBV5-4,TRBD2,CASSGPGREGPAGELFF,TGTGCCAGCAGCGGCCCTGGGCGGGAGGGCCCAGCCGGGGAGCTGTTTTTT
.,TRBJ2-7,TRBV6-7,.,CASSYKAGCTYEQYF,TGTGCCAGCAGTTACAAGGCGGGCTGTACCTACGAGCAGTACTTC
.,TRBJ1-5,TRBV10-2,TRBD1,CASRDRDLTSNQPQHF,TGCGCCAGCAGGGACAGGGATTTGACGAGTAATCAGCCCCAGCATTTT
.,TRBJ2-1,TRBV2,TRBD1,CASSIQGLSYNEQFF,TGTGCCAGCAGTATACAGGGGTTGTCCTACAATGAGCAGTTCTTC
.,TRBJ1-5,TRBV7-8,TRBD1,CASSLDREPTLSNQPQHF,TGTGCCAGCAGCTTGGACAGGGAACCCACCCTGAGCAATCAGCCCCAGCATTTT
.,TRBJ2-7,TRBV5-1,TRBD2,CASSPTAGSYEQYF,TGCGCCAGCAGCCCCACAGCGGGATCCTACGAGCAGTACTTC
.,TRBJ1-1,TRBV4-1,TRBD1,CASSFGQGVTEAFF,TGCGCCAGCAGTTTTGGACAGGGGGTAACTGAAGCTTTCTTT
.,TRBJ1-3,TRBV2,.,CASSESPGGNTIYF,TGTGCCAGCAGTGAAAGCCCGGGAGGAAACACCATATATTTT
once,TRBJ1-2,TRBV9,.,CASSVGGRGAPGYTF,TGTGCCAGCAGCGTAGGAGGCAGGGGCGCTCCTGGCTACACCTTC
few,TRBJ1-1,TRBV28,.,CANRRTLLSEAFF,TGTGCCAATAGACGGACTCTACTCTCTGAAGCTTTCTTT
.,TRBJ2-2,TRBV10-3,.,CAIGGGAGELFF,TGTGCCATAGGCGGCGGTGCCGGGGAGCTGTTTTTT
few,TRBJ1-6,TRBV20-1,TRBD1,CSAPDRDRSLF,TGCAGTGCTCCCGACCGGGACAGGTCCCTCTTT
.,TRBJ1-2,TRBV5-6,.,CASSALRNYGYTF,TGTGCCAGCAGCGCTTTACGGAACTATGGCTACACCTTC
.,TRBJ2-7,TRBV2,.,CASSVSGLAYEQYF,TGTGCCAGCTCCGTTAGCGGCCTCGCCTACGAGCAGTACTTC
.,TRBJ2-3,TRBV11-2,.,CASSLGGSGAGRETDTQYF,TGTGCCAGCAGCTTAGGAGGTAGTGGAGCGGGCCGGGAGACAGATACGCAGTATTTT
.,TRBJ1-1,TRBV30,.,CAWSFSTSMNTEAFF,TGTGCCTGGAGTTTTTCAACCAGTATGAACACTGAAGCTTTCTTT
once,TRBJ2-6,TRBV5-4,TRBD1,CASSEGQGDASGANVLTF,TGTGCCAGCAGCGAGGGACAGGGGGATGCATCTGGGGCCAACGTCCTGACTTTC
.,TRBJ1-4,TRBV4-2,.,CASSQDGGREKLFF,TGTGCCAGCAGCCAAGACGGGGGTCGTGAAAAACTGTTTTTT
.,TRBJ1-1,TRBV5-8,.,CASSNLRGSTEAFF,TGTGCCAGCAGCAACCTGCGGGGTAGCACTGAAGCTTTCTTT
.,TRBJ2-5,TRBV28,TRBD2,CASSFTGGRRETQYF,TGTGCCAGCAGTTTTACGGGGGGGCGGCGGGAGACCCAGTACTTC
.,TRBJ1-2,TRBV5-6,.,CASSLDRAHGYTF,TGTGCCAGCAGCTTGGACAGGGCCCACGGCTACACCTTC
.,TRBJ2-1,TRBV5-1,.,CASSLEGYEQFF,TGCGCCAGCAGCTTGGAGGGGTATGAGCAGTTCTTC
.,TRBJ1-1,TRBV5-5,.,CASSLRQGLNTEAFF,TGTGCCAGCAGCTTGAGGCAGGGGTTGAACACTGAAGCTTTCTTT
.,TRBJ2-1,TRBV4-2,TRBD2,CASSQGTSGRVTNNEQFF,TGTGCCAGCAGCCAGGGTACTAGCGGGAGGGTAACAAACAATGAGCAGTTCTTC